This paragraph covers one T cell receptor beta chain sequence. Trimming stripped 11 bases from V and 0 bases from J, with 14 bases between. Germline V gene data show CDR1 as MNHEY and CDR2 as SVGAGI. This CDR3 is built from 14 residues. The study recruited people aged roughly 18 to 100 years across about two dozen US areas. This entry is derived from a study of blood T cell repertoires in COVID-19. The data were produced by immunoSEQ multiplex PCR, yet TCRdb's version contains in-frame clones alone and is incomplete. The data show 280,000 or so clones, approximately 85% seen once. The chain has TRBV6-5 and TRBJ1-5; D unresolved. The sequence was collected from a man aged 30 to 39 who had recovered from COVID-19. Source material: PBMCs or T cells enriched from blood (not recorded which). This CDR3 is CASVSGYSNQPQHF. The CDR3 nucleotides are TGTGCCTCGGTGTCAGGCTATAGCAATCAGCCCCAGCATTTT.